Presented here are 9 T cell receptor beta chains from one specimen sequenced in a study of T-cell memory formation after mild COVID-19. TCRdb redid the calling of the 5' RACE reads with MiXCR, one entry per CDR3 protein. The table records approximately 210,000 distinct CDR3 sequences, approximately 30% of them present only once. The specimen sequenced was PBMCs or a T cell subset sorted from them (not recorded which). These TCRs come from an adult woman who had mild COVID-19 (a few samples of this study predate the infection). Cell type and time point are not known.

This clonotype was observed many times. The genes are TRBV29-1 and TRBJ2-5; D call uncertain. Germline CDR1 is SQVTM and CDR2 is ANQGSEA. The CDR3 extends over 12 amino acids. The V end lost 3 bases, the J end lost 2 bases, and 7 bases lay between the germline ends. The CDR3 here is CSVEGCQETQYF. CDR3 DNA sequence: TGCAGCGTTGAGGGCTGTCAAGAGACCCAGTACTTC. Combining the CDR3 with reference TRBV29-1 and TRBJ2-5 gives the whole variable domain SAVISQKPSRDICQRGTSLTIQCQVDSQVTMMFWYRQQPGQSLTLIATANQGSEATYESGFVIDKFPISRPNLTFSTLTVSNMSPEDSSIYLCSVEGCQETQYFGPGTRLLVL.

This clonotype has only one observation. The chain uses TRBV24-1 and TRBJ2-1, with D hard to call. In germline, CDR1 is KGHDR, CDR2 SFDVKD. The CDR3 extends over 16 amino acids. V was pared by 1 base and J by 0 bases, with 9 bases between. CDR3 amino acids: CATSDFRGVSYNEQFF. The CDR3 nucleotides are TGTGCCACCAGTGATTTCCGTGGGGTCTCCTACAATGAGCAGTTCTTC.

In this sample, this clonotype turned up a few times. The chain has TRBV2 and TRBJ1-1, with 8 bases matching TRBD1. CDR1 is SNHLY, CDR2 FYNNEI, per germline. This CDR3 has 15 amino acids. The V gene end was trimmed by 3 bases and the J gene end by 1 base; junction bases not matched to a gene: 4. CDR3: CASSDFDRGNTEAFF. CDR3 in DNA: TGTGCCAGCAGTGATTTTGACAGGGGGAACACTGAAGCTTTCTTT. Using reference TRBV2 and TRBJ1-1 for the parts outside the CDR3, the full variable domain is EPEVTQTPSHQVTQMGQEVILRCVPISNHLYFYWYRQILGQKVEFLVSFYNNEISEKSEIFDDQFSVERPDGSNFTLKIRSTKLEDSAMYFCASSDFDRGNTEAFFGQGTRLTVV.

This clonotype was picked up a small number of times. V gene TRBV7-8 combines with J gene TRBJ2-2; D tentatively fits TRBD1 or TRBD2 (6 bases each). CDR3 length: 15 residues. Germline assignment: CDR1 SGHVS and CDR2 FQNEAQ. Trimming removed 2 bases from V and 7 bases from J, with 14 bases in between. The CDR3 DNA reads as TGTGCCAGCAGCTTATCGGGGGCGCTGGGCGGGGAGCTGTTTTTT. Its protein product is CASSLSGALGGELFF. Complete variable domain (other parts from reference TRBV7-8 and TRBJ2-2): GAGVSQSPRYKVAKRGQDVALRCDPISGHVSLFWYQQALGQGPEFLTYFQNEAQLDKSGLPSDRFFAERPEGSVSTLKIQRTQQEDSAVYLCASSLSGALGGELFFGEGSRLTVL.

V is TRBV19 and J is TRBJ1-6; no clear D gene. Germline V gene lookup returns CDR1 LNHDA and CDR2 SQIVND (reference sequence). Trimming took off 6 bases at V and 5 bases at J, with 8 bases between the two ends. The CDR3 consists of 13 residues. The DNA for the CDR3 is TGTGCCAGTAGCCCAGTGGATAATTCACCCCTCCACTTT. It is translated as CASSPVDNSPLHF.

The J gene is TRBJ2-3, the V gene TRBV10-2; 7 bases are shared with TRBD2. This CDR3 has 15 residues. Germline V gene sequence: CDR1 WSHSY, CDR2 SAAADI. Germline trimming cut 3 bases from V and 4 bases from J; bases unmatched to any gene: 7. The CDR3 region is CASSESSGMSDTQYF. DNA of the CDR3: TGCGCCAGCAGTGAATCTAGCGGCATGTCAGATACGCAGTATTTT.

The rearrangement uses TRBV5-1 and TRBJ2-5; maybe TRBD2 (5 bases). CDR1 is SGHRS, CDR2 YFSETQ, per germline. V was cut by 3 bases and J by 1 base, with 10 bases left in between. The CDR3 spans 14 residues. Here the CDR3 reads CASSSTGSQETQYF. The CDR3 DNA follows: TGCGCCAGCAGCTCCACGGGATCCCAAGAGACCCAGTACTTC.

The chain is built from TRBV19 and TRBJ2-3; no reliable D call. This CDR3 is built from 13 residues. Germline assignment: CDR1 LNHDA and CDR2 SQIVND (reference sequence). Trimming took off 10 bases at V and 3 bases at J, with 14 bases between the two ends. The CDR3 loop reads CATRTFTTDTQYF. Here the CDR3 DNA reads TGTGCCACCCGGACCTTTACGACAGATACGCAGTATTTT.

The chain employs TRBV3-1 and TRBJ1-1; D is unclear. This CDR3 is built from 15 residues. Germline V lookup: CDR1 LGHDT, CDR2 YNNKEL (reference sequence). V lost 4 bases, J lost 7 bases, and 19 bases lay in between. As DNA, the CDR3 is TGTGCCAGCAGCCCGCTACGACAAGGGCAAAGTGAAGCTTTCTTT. This encodes CASSPLRQGQSEAFF.